This is a list of T cell receptor beta chains from one sample in a study of blood T cell repertoires in COVID-19. TCRdb's table, derived via immunoSEQ multiplex PCR, lists solely in-frame clones and lacks some. Found here are 140,000 to 150,000 clones, approximately 80% of them singletons; the top ten hold around 8.5%. The sequenced material came from peripheral blood. These receptors originate from a human donor in a cohort sampled during active COVID-19. CDR3s include the opening cysteine and the closing phenylalanine or tryptophan. The D gene is left open where the match is weak. The size of a clone is reported for some rows only, either as once, few or many, or as a class for expanded clones.

D: NA
J: TRBJ2-7
size: few
V: TRBV28
CDR3: CASSLGGAGTTEQYF
DNA: TGTGCCAGCAGTTTAGGGGGCGCCGGAACTACCGAGCAGTACTTC

D: TRBD2
J: TRBJ2-1
size: NA
V: TRBV4-2
CDR3: CASSQALAGGRSSYNEQFF
DNA: TGTGCCAGCAGCCAAGCCCTAGCGGGAGGGAGGAGCTCCTACAATGAGCAGTTCTTC

D: TRBD1
J: TRBJ2-3
size: NA
V: TRBV29-1
CDR3: CSAGTGYTDTQYF
DNA: TGCAGCGCCGGGACAGGATACACAGATACGCAGTATTTT

D: TRBD2
J: TRBJ2-7
size: once
V: TRBV7-2
CDR3: CASSPWGGRASGGEQYF
DNA: TGTGCCAGCAGCCCCTGGGGCGGGAGGGCCTCCGGGGGCGAGCAGTACTTC

D: NA
J: TRBJ2-3
size: NA
V: TRBV6-6
CDR3: CASSYAPEGTDTQYF
DNA: TGTGCCAGCAGTTACGCGCCTGAGGGCACAGATACGCAGTATTTT

D: TRBD1
J: TRBJ2-3
size: once
V: TRBV11-2
CDR3: CASSPRGPSTDTQYF
DNA: TGTGCCAGCAGCCCGAGGGGGCCTAGCACAGATACGCAGTATTTT

D: NA
J: TRBJ1-4
size: NA
V: TRBV7-6
CDR3: CASSLLTGTQEKLFF
DNA: TGTGCCAGCAGCTTACTCACAGGGACCCAGGAAAAACTGTTTTTT

D: TRBD2
J: TRBJ2-7
size: NA
V: TRBV6-2/TRBV6-3
CDR3: CASSYSMRASGKYEQYF
DNA: TGTGCCAGCAGTTACTCGATGAGGGCTAGCGGGAAATACGAGCAGTACTTC

D: TRBD1
J: TRBJ1-2
size: NA
V: TRBV7-2
CDR3: CASSSPRQGNYGYTF
DNA: TGTGCCAGCAGCTCACCACGACAGGGGAATTATGGCTACACCTTC

D: NA
J: TRBJ2-7
size: once
V: TRBV2
CDR3: CASSALGEVREQYF
DNA: TGTGCCAGCAGTGCTCTAGGAGAGGTACGCGAGCAGTACTTC

D: NA
J: TRBJ2-6
size: NA
V: TRBV6-5
CDR3: CASRRESSGANVLTF
DNA: TGTGCCAGCAGGAGGGAATCCTCTGGGGCCAACGTCCTGACTTTC

D: TRBD1
J: TRBJ1-1
size: NA
V: TRBV7-9
CDR3: CASSLSTGEANTEAFF
DNA: TGTGCCAGCAGCTTATCCACAGGGGAGGCGAACACTGAAGCTTTCTTT

D: NA
J: TRBJ2-4
size: NA
V: TRBV21-1
CDR3: CASSKASRRDKLAKNIQYF
DNA: TGTGCCAGCAGCAAAGCCTCACGCCGGGACAAGCTAGCCAAAAACATTCAGTACTTC

D: NA
J: TRBJ2-5
size: NA
V: TRBV15
CDR3: CATSRDFQETQYF
DNA: TGTGCCACCAGCAGGGACTTCCAAGAGACCCAGTACTTC

D: TRBD1
J: TRBJ2-7
size: once
V: TRBV29-1
CDR3: CSVEVLRTGVNYEQYF
DNA: TGCAGCGTTGAGGTGTTGCGGACAGGGGTCAACTACGAGCAGTACTTC

D: NA
J: TRBJ2-2
size: once
V: TRBV7-9
CDR3: CASSSTRSPGTGELFF
DNA: TGTGCCAGCAGCTCGACTCGGAGTCCAGGGACCGGGGAGCTGTTTTTT

D: NA
J: TRBJ2-7
size: NA
V: TRBV11-2
CDR3: CASSFGFGGYEQYF
DNA: TGTGCCAGCAGCTTTGGATTCGGGGGTTACGAGCAGTACTTC

D: NA
J: TRBJ2-6
size: NA
V: TRBV6-2/TRBV6-3
CDR3: CASSYTVRVSGGANVLTF
DNA: TGTGCCAGCAGTTACACCGTCAGGGTATCTGGTGGGGCCAACGTCCTGACTTTC

D: NA
J: TRBJ2-6
size: NA
V: TRBV7-3
CDR3: CASGFGGGGAVSGANVLTF
DNA: TGTGCCAGCGGATTTGGGGGCGGGGGTGCCGTCTCTGGGGCCAACGTCCTGACTTTC

D: TRBD1
J: TRBJ2-7
size: NA
V: TRBV4-1
CDR3: CASSQGDRGYEQYF
DNA: TGCGCCAGCAGCCAAGGGGACAGGGGGTACGAGCAGTACTTC

D: NA
J: TRBJ1-2
size: few
V: TRBV5-1
CDR3: CASSLAEKHPGGGYTF
DNA: TGCGCCAGCAGCTTGGCCGAGAAGCATCCTGGCGGGGGCTACACCTTC

D: NA
J: TRBJ2-7
size: NA
V: TRBV6-5
CDR3: CASKLEAQGNYEQYF
DNA: TGTGCCAGCAAACTAGAGGCACAGGGAAACTACGAGCAGTACTTC

D: TRBD2
J: TRBJ2-3
size: NA
V: TRBV28
CDR3: CASRLTSGSSDTQYF
DNA: TGTGCCAGCAGGTTGACTAGCGGGAGTTCAGATACGCAGTATTTT

D: NA
J: TRBJ1-6
size: NA
V: TRBV28
CDR3: CASIPQGIVNSPLHF
DNA: TGTGCCAGCATCCCACAGGGAATAGTTAATTCACCCCTCCACTTT

D: TRBD1
J: TRBJ2-7
size: once
V: TRBV28
CDR3: CASSFLSGGGYEQYF
DNA: TGTGCCAGCAGTTTCTTGTCAGGGGGCGGCTACGAGCAGTACTTC

D: TRBD2
J: TRBJ2-1
size: NA
V: TRBV7-9
CDR3: CASSFGAGRGDEQFF
DNA: TGTGCCAGCAGCTTCGGGGCGGGCCGGGGGGATGAGCAGTTCTTC

D: NA
J: TRBJ2-7
size: once
V: TRBV5-4
CDR3: CASRSGSSPEQYF
DNA: TGTGCCAGCAGGTCGGGGTCCAGCCCCGAGCAGTACTTC

D: NA
J: TRBJ2-5
size: NA
V: TRBV7-2
CDR3: CASSFLGAAQETQYF
DNA: TGTGCCAGCAGCTTCTTAGGGGCGGCCCAAGAGACCCAGTACTTC

D: NA
J: TRBJ1-1
size: NA
V: TRBV4-3
CDR3: CASSQDLGTVDNTEAFF
DNA: TGCGCCAGCAGCCAAGATCTGGGCACAGTAGACAACACTGAAGCTTTCTTT

D: NA
J: TRBJ1-5
size: NA
V: TRBV28
CDR3: CASGGLDQPQHF
DNA: TGTGCCAGCGGAGGACTCGATCAGCCCCAGCATTTT

D: NA
J: TRBJ2-1
size: NA
V: TRBV7-2
CDR3: CASSFPSSGGGSYNEQFF
DNA: TGTGCCAGCAGCTTCCCTTCCTCGGGGGGCGGGAGTTACAATGAGCAGTTCTTC

D: TRBD1
J: TRBJ2-1
size: NA
V: TRBV2
CDR3: CASRVARGSNEQFF
DNA: TGTGCCAGCAGAGTCGCCAGGGGGTCCAATGAGCAGTTCTTC

D: NA
J: TRBJ2-7
size: NA
V: TRBV29-1
CDR3: CSVEDSGTNYEQYF
DNA: TGCAGCGTTGAAGATTCAGGGACAAACTACGAGCAGTACTTC

D: TRBD1
J: TRBJ2-5
size: NA
V: TRBV6-4
CDR3: CASRNRGRETQYF
DNA: TGTGCCAGCAGAAACAGGGGTAGAGAGACCCAGTACTTC

D: NA
J: TRBJ2-7
size: NA
V: TRBV7-2
CDR3: CASSSNRYEQYF
DNA: TGTGCCAGCAGTTCGAACAGGTACGAGCAGTACTTC

D: NA
J: TRBJ2-5
size: NA
V: TRBV29-1
CDR3: CSVEVLAGYQETQYF
DNA: TGCAGCGTTGAGGTGCTGGCGGGATACCAAGAGACCCAGTACTTC

D: TRBD1
J: TRBJ1-6
size: NA
V: TRBV2
CDR3: CASSGQGFYNSPLHF
DNA: TGTGCCAGCAGTGGACAGGGGTTCTATAATTCACCCCTCCACTTT

D: NA
J: TRBJ2-7
size: NA
V: TRBV7-2
CDR3: CASSLGRTTGEQYF
DNA: TGTGCCAGCAGCTTAGGTCGGACTACCGGCGAGCAGTACTTC

D: NA
J: TRBJ2-5
size: NA
V: TRBV6-2/TRBV6-3
CDR3: CASSFRGGQETQYF
DNA: TGTGCCAGCAGTTTTAGGGGGGGACAAGAGACCCAGTACTTC

D: NA
J: TRBJ2-7
size: NA
V: TRBV11-3
CDR3: CASSLGASRSYEQYF
DNA: TGTGCCAGCAGCTTAGGGGCTAGCAGGTCCTACGAGCAGTACTTC

D: NA
J: TRBJ1-4
size: NA
V: TRBV5-1
CDR3: CASSLVAGTNEKLFF
DNA: TGCGCCAGCAGCTTAGTAGCAGGGACTAATGAAAAACTGTTTTTT

D: NA
J: TRBJ1-6
size: NA
V: TRBV5-1
CDR3: CASSLSSSSPLHF
DNA: TGCGCCAGCAGCTTATCGTCGTCCTCACCCCTCCACTTT

D: TRBD2
J: TRBJ2-3
size: NA
V: TRBV28
CDR3: CASSSPGLATTDTQYF
DNA: TGTGCCAGCAGTTCCCCAGGACTAGCGACCACAGATACGCAGTATTTT

D: TRBD2
J: TRBJ2-2
size: NA
V: TRBV4-3
CDR3: CASSQEKLARINTGELFF
DNA: TGCGCCAGCAGCCAAGAAAAACTAGCGAGGATCAACACCGGGGAGCTGTTTTTT

D: TRBD2
J: TRBJ2-7
size: NA
V: TRBV6-1
CDR3: CASSERTSGMYSYEQYF
DNA: TGTGCCAGCAGTGAAAGGACTAGCGGCATGTACTCCTACGAGCAGTACTTC